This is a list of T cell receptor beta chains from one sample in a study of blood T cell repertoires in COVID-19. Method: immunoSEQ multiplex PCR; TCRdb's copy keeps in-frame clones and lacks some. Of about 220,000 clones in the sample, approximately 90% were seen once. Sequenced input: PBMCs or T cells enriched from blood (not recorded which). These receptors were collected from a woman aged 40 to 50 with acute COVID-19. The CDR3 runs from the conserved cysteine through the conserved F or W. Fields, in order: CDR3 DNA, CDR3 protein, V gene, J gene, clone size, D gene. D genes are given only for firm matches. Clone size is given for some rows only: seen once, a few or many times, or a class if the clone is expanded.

CDR3nt: TGTGCCAGCAGTTTCCTGGGCAGGGGAGTAGGATCACCCCTCCACTTT
CDR3aa: CASSFLGRGVGSPLHF
v_gene: TRBV6-5
j_gene: TRBJ1-6
abundance: .
d_gene: .

CDR3nt: TGCACCAGCAGCCAAGATCCGGGACTTTCTATTACAGATACGCAGTATTTT
CDR3aa: CTSSQDPGLSITDTQYF
v_gene: TRBV1
j_gene: TRBJ2-3
abundance: .
d_gene: .

CDR3nt: TGCGCCAGCAGCTTGGCCCAAGTCCCAGGATCCGAGCAGTACTTC
CDR3aa: CASSLAQVPGSEQYF
v_gene: TRBV5-1
j_gene: TRBJ2-7
abundance: .
d_gene: .

CDR3nt: TGTGCCAGCAGTACAAACCCGGGACAGAACACTGAAGCTTTCTTT
CDR3aa: CASSTNPGQNTEAFF
v_gene: TRBV6-5
j_gene: TRBJ1-1
abundance: .
d_gene: .

CDR3nt: TGTGCCAGCTCACTAGTTGCCCTAAATACTGAAGCTTTCTTT
CDR3aa: CASSLVALNTEAFF
v_gene: TRBV18
j_gene: TRBJ1-1
abundance: .
d_gene: .

CDR3nt: TGTGCCAGTAGCTCCCGTTCCAGATGCGGCACTGAAGCTTTCTTT
CDR3aa: CASSSRSRCGTEAFF
v_gene: TRBV19
j_gene: TRBJ1-1
abundance: .
d_gene: .

CDR3nt: TGCAGCGGCCTGGGGGGGAATGGCTACACCTTC
CDR3aa: CSGLGGNGYTF
v_gene: TRBV29-1
j_gene: TRBJ1-2
abundance: .
d_gene: .

CDR3nt: TGCAGCGTCGCTACAGGGGCTCAAGAGACCCAGTACTTC
CDR3aa: CSVATGAQETQYF
v_gene: TRBV29-1
j_gene: TRBJ2-5
abundance: once
d_gene: TRBD1

CDR3nt: TGTGCCAGCAGCTTAGAGGAGGGGGCATTCTATAATTCACCCCTCCACTTT
CDR3aa: CASSLEEGAFYNSPLHF
v_gene: TRBV11-3
j_gene: TRBJ1-6
abundance: .
d_gene: TRBD1

CDR3nt: TGTGCCAGTAGTGTCAGGGTGAGAAATCAGCCCCAGCATTTT
CDR3aa: CASSVRVRNQPQHF
v_gene: TRBV19
j_gene: TRBJ1-5
abundance: .
d_gene: .

CDR3nt: TGCGCCAGCAGCTTGGGCCAGGATTTGGGCACCGCTTTCTTT
CDR3aa: CASSLGQDLGTAFF
v_gene: TRBV5-1
j_gene: TRBJ1-1
abundance: .
d_gene: .

CDR3nt: TGTGCCAGCAGCCGATCGGGACAGAGTGAAGAGACCCAGTACTTC
CDR3aa: CASSRSGQSEETQYF
v_gene: TRBV3-1/TRBV3-2
j_gene: TRBJ2-5
abundance: .
d_gene: TRBD1

CDR3nt: TGTGCCAGCAGCTTGCGGGCCATAGAGACCCAGTACTTC
CDR3aa: CASSLRAIETQYF
v_gene: TRBV7-9
j_gene: TRBJ2-5
abundance: .
d_gene: .

CDR3nt: TGTGCCAGCAGCTTATCTCAGGCGCCTAACACCTTC
CDR3aa: CASSLSQAPNTF
v_gene: TRBV11-2
j_gene: TRBJ1-2
abundance: .
d_gene: .

CDR3nt: TGCGCCAGCAGCCGGAGGACAGGGAACACTGAAGCTTTCTTT
CDR3aa: CASSRRTGNTEAFF
v_gene: TRBV5-1
j_gene: TRBJ1-1
abundance: few
d_gene: TRBD1

CDR3nt: TGTGCCTGGAGTGTTGCGGCAGGGGGTGAGGATACGCAGTATTTT
CDR3aa: CAWSVAAGGEDTQYF
v_gene: TRBV30
j_gene: TRBJ2-3
abundance: .
d_gene: TRBD1

CDR3nt: TGTGCCAGCAGCCTCCAGGCGGCCGGGGGGGAGACCCAGTACTTC
CDR3aa: CASSLQAAGGETQYF
v_gene: TRBV3-1/TRBV3-2
j_gene: TRBJ2-5
abundance: .
d_gene: TRBD2

CDR3nt: TGTGCCAGTGCCGGCCGGACAGGAGATAATGAAAAACTGTTTTTT
CDR3aa: CASAGRTGDNEKLFF
v_gene: TRBV19
j_gene: TRBJ1-4
abundance: .
d_gene: TRBD1

CDR3nt: TGCAGCGTTGGTCCAACAGGCATAAACTATGGCTACACCTTC
CDR3aa: CSVGPTGINYGYTF
v_gene: TRBV29-1
j_gene: TRBJ1-2
abundance: .
d_gene: .

CDR3nt: TGTGCCAGCAGCTTATACGACAGGCCTGAGGAGACCCAGTACTTC
CDR3aa: CASSLYDRPEETQYF
v_gene: TRBV7-9
j_gene: TRBJ2-5
abundance: .
d_gene: .

CDR3nt: TGCAGCGTGTATGCTGGAAACACCATATATTTT
CDR3aa: CSVYAGNTIYF
v_gene: TRBV29-1
j_gene: TRBJ1-3
abundance: .
d_gene: .

CDR3nt: TGTGCCAGTAGCGGAGAGACCCAGTACTTC
CDR3aa: CASSGETQYF
v_gene: TRBV19
j_gene: TRBJ2-5
abundance: .
d_gene: .

CDR3nt: TGTGCTAGTGGTTTCCAACAGGGATTTCAATACGAGCAGTACTTC
CDR3aa: CASGFQQGFQYEQYF
v_gene: TRBV12-5
j_gene: TRBJ2-7
abundance: once
d_gene: .

CDR3nt: TGTGCCAGCAGCTTTGGGGGGTCGACTACTTCCTACAATGAGCAGTTCTTC
CDR3aa: CASSFGGSTTSYNEQFF
v_gene: TRBV7-9
j_gene: TRBJ2-1
abundance: .
d_gene: .

CDR3nt: TGCGCCAGCAGCCAAAATGCGGGTCGGGAAGCTTTCTTT
CDR3aa: CASSQNAGREAFF
v_gene: TRBV4-1
j_gene: TRBJ1-1
abundance: .
d_gene: .

CDR3nt: TGTGCCAGCAGCTTGTTGGCTCGGGGTGAAGCTTTCTTT
CDR3aa: CASSLLARGEAFF
v_gene: TRBV13
j_gene: TRBJ1-1
abundance: .
d_gene: .

CDR3nt: TGTGCCAGCAGCCCCACCCCACAGGGCTCTAACTATGGCTACACCTTC
CDR3aa: CASSPTPQGSNYGYTF
v_gene: TRBV2
j_gene: TRBJ1-2
abundance: .
d_gene: .

CDR3nt: TGTGCCAGCTCAGCGGCTCGTGACAGGGGGCGAACTGAAGCTTTCTTT
CDR3aa: CASSAARDRGRTEAFF
v_gene: TRBV18
j_gene: TRBJ1-1
abundance: few
d_gene: TRBD1

CDR3nt: TGTGCCAGCAGCGGAAGACTAGCGGGGGGAGGGGAGCAGTTCTTC
CDR3aa: CASSGRLAGGGEQFF
v_gene: TRBV9
j_gene: TRBJ2-1
abundance: .
d_gene: TRBD2

CDR3nt: TGTGCCAGCTCTCCGGACACAGCCTACGGCTACACCTTC
CDR3aa: CASSPDTAYGYTF
v_gene: TRBV18
j_gene: TRBJ1-2
abundance: .
d_gene: .

CDR3nt: TGTGCCAGCAGCGTGTCTCCGGGACAGGGAAACGAGCAGTACTTC
CDR3aa: CASSVSPGQGNEQYF
v_gene: TRBV9
j_gene: TRBJ2-7
abundance: .
d_gene: TRBD1

CDR3nt: TGTGCCAGCAGCCCACCCGACAGGGAGCAGTTCTTC
CDR3aa: CASSPPDREQFF
v_gene: TRBV3-1/TRBV3-2
j_gene: TRBJ2-1
abundance: .
d_gene: .

CDR3nt: TGTGCCAGCAGCGGAAACGATAGCGGGGGCACAGATACGCAGTATTTT
CDR3aa: CASSGNDSGGTDTQYF
v_gene: TRBV9
j_gene: TRBJ2-3
abundance: .
d_gene: TRBD2

CDR3nt: TGTGCCAGCAGTGAGCACGGAGACAGGGGGATGGAGTATGGCTACACCTTC
CDR3aa: CASSEHGDRGMEYGYTF
v_gene: TRBV6-2/TRBV6-3
j_gene: TRBJ1-2
abundance: .
d_gene: TRBD1

CDR3nt: TGTGCCAGCAGCCTGGGGGGAGGATACGAGCAGTACTTC
CDR3aa: CASSLGGGYEQYF
v_gene: TRBV3-1/TRBV3-2
j_gene: TRBJ2-7
abundance: .
d_gene: .

CDR3nt: TGTGCCAGCAGTTATACTAGTGGCTACACCTTC
CDR3aa: CASSYTSGYTF
v_gene: TRBV6-2/TRBV6-3
j_gene: TRBJ1-2
abundance: .
d_gene: .

CDR3nt: TGTGCCAGCAGCGTAGGATTTGGCGGGGGGGCCCTATATGAGCAGTTCTTC
CDR3aa: CASSVGFGGGALYEQFF
v_gene: TRBV9
j_gene: TRBJ2-1
abundance: .
d_gene: TRBD2

CDR3nt: TGTGCCAGCAGTTTCGGACAGGCTGTCAGGCACGAGCAGTACTTC
CDR3aa: CASSFGQAVRHEQYF
v_gene: TRBV6-5
j_gene: TRBJ2-7
abundance: .
d_gene: TRBD1

CDR3nt: TGTGCCAGTAGCTACTTGGGACAGGGGAACTATGGCTACACCTTC
CDR3aa: CASSYLGQGNYGYTF
v_gene: TRBV19
j_gene: TRBJ1-2
abundance: .
d_gene: TRBD1

CDR3nt: TGTGCCAGTAGTATAGATATGTTGGCAGGTAGAAATCAGCCCCAGCATTTT
CDR3aa: CASSIDMLAGRNQPQHF
v_gene: TRBV19
j_gene: TRBJ1-5
abundance: .
d_gene: .

CDR3nt: TGTGCCAGCAGCTTAGGCGCAGGGAATCAGCCCCAGCATTTT
CDR3aa: CASSLGAGNQPQHF
v_gene: TRBV7-2
j_gene: TRBJ1-5
abundance: .
d_gene: .

CDR3nt: TGCAGTGCTAGTATCCGGGCTAACTATGGCTACACCTTC
CDR3aa: CSASIRANYGYTF
v_gene: TRBV20-1
j_gene: TRBJ1-2
abundance: .
d_gene: .

CDR3nt: TGTGCCAGCAGCGTCCTTTCTATGAACACTGAAGCTTTCTTT
CDR3aa: CASSVLSMNTEAFF
v_gene: TRBV9
j_gene: TRBJ1-1
abundance: once
d_gene: .

CDR3nt: TGTGCCAGCAGTGAAGCGGCAGGGGGTAACTATGGCTACACCTTC
CDR3aa: CASSEAAGGNYGYTF
v_gene: TRBV6-4
j_gene: TRBJ1-2
abundance: once
d_gene: TRBD1

CDR3nt: TGTGCCAGCAGCTTGGCCCACACAGGGCACTATGGCTACACCTTC
CDR3aa: CASSLAHTGHYGYTF
v_gene: TRBV7-9
j_gene: TRBJ1-2
abundance: .
d_gene: .

CDR3nt: TGTGCCAGCAGGTTCCCGTGGGGACTACAGTACTTC
CDR3aa: CASRFPWGLQYF
v_gene: TRBV2
j_gene: TRBJ2-7
abundance: .
d_gene: TRBD2

CDR3nt: TGTGCCAGCAGCTATTCTGGACAGGGGGAGCCCTACGAGCAGTACTTC
CDR3aa: CASSYSGQGEPYEQYF
v_gene: TRBV7-3
j_gene: TRBJ2-7
abundance: few
d_gene: TRBD1

CDR3nt: TGTGCCAGCAGCTTGGGGAAAACAGGGCGCACCGGGGAGCTGTTTTTT
CDR3aa: CASSLGKTGRTGELFF
v_gene: TRBV5-6
j_gene: TRBJ2-2
abundance: .
d_gene: .

CDR3nt: TGTGCCAGCTCACCAGCAAACAGGGACCCCATGAACACTGAAGCTTTCTTT
CDR3aa: CASSPANRDPMNTEAFF
v_gene: TRBV18
j_gene: TRBJ1-1
abundance: .
d_gene: .

CDR3nt: TGTGCCAGCAGCCGAGCTAGTGCGGAAAGCACTGAAGCTTTCTTT
CDR3aa: CASSRASAESTEAFF
v_gene: TRBV7-9
j_gene: TRBJ1-1
abundance: .
d_gene: .

CDR3nt: TGTGCCAGTAGTCCCGCGACAGTCTATGGCTACACCTTC
CDR3aa: CASSPATVYGYTF
v_gene: TRBV19
j_gene: TRBJ1-2
abundance: .
d_gene: .

CDR3nt: TGTGCCAGCACCGGGACTCCGAGCTCCTACGAGCAGTACTTC
CDR3aa: CASTGTPSSYEQYF
v_gene: TRBV6-5
j_gene: TRBJ2-7
abundance: .
d_gene: .